This entry lists 25 T cell receptor beta chains sequenced from one sample in a study of blood T cell repertoires in COVID-19. The repertoire was sequenced with immunoSEQ multiplex PCR; TCRdb's copy has only in-frame clones and lacks some. Among roughly 250,000 clones listed, roughly 90% were seen once. Specimen: PBMCs or T cells enriched from blood (not recorded which). These receptors came from a woman in her twenties or thirties with acute COVID-19.

The table lists this clone with a count of one. V gene TRBV4-1 combines with J gene TRBJ2-1; the D gene is possibly TRBD2 (5 bases). The CDR3 covers 17 residues. CDR1 and CDR2 (germline): MGHRA, YSYEKL. Trimming cost V 1 base and J 0 bases, with 13 bases left between them. As DNA, the CDR3 is TGCGCCAGCAGCCAAGGGCGGGCTCAGAGCTCCTACAATGAGCAGTTCTTC. This codes for CASSQGRAQSSYNEQFF.

V usage is TRBV5-4 and J usage is TRBJ2-3; 9 bases fit TRBD2. The junction had 7 bases not matched to a gene; V was cut back by 1 base and J by 4 bases. The CDR3 runs 16 residues. Per the germline V gene, CDR1 is SGHNT and CDR2 is YYREEE (reference sequence). The CDR3 region is CASSLIRGGVADTQYF. In DNA, the CDR3 is TGTGCCAGCAGCTTGATTCGCGGGGGGGTCGCAGATACGCAGTATTTT. The full variable domain, with the rest looked up from reference TRBV5-4 and TRBJ2-3, is ETGVTQSPTHLIKTRGQQVTLRCSSQSGHNTVSWYQQALGQGPQFIFQYYREEENGRGNFPPRFSGLQFPNYSSELNVNALELDDSALYLCASSLIRGGVADTQYFGPGTRLTVL.

This clone occurred a few times. This sequence joins TRBV2 and TRBJ1-5; 7 bases map to TRBD1. With V trimmed by 3 bases and J by 5 bases, 4 bases remained unmatched. CDR1 and CDR2 from the germline V gene are SNHLY and FYNNEI. CDR3 length equals 14 residues. The CDR3 DNA reads as TGTGCCAGCAGTGAGGGACAGATCGATCAGCCCCAGCATTTT. The encoded protein is CASSEGQIDQPQHF.

This chain joins TRBV10-3 and TRBJ2-3; 8 bases map to TRBD2. The trim removed 6 bases at V and 2 bases at J, leaving 13 bases unmatched. This CDR3 is 17 amino acids long. Germline V lookup: CDR1 ENHRY, CDR2 SYGVKD. The CDR3 DNA sequence: TGTGCCATCAGCCCCGGGATAGCGGGACTCCTCACAGATACGCAGTATTTT. It is translated as CAISPGIAGLLTDTQYF.

J is TRBJ2-5 and V is TRBV7-2, with 8 positions matching TRBD1. V lost 5 bases, J lost 2 bases, and 7 bases stayed unmatched. The V gene's germline CDR1 is SGHTA and CDR2 FQGNSA. The CDR3 consists of 15 residues. The CDR3 bases are TGTGCCAGCAGCATTACGAGGGACAGGCAAGAGACCCAGTACTTC. The encoded protein is CASSITRDRQETQYF.

This clone came up once. The gene calls are TRBV10-3 and TRBJ1-6; no definite D call. Looked up from germline, CDR1 is ENHRY and CDR2 is SYGVKD. CDR3 size: 14 residues. The V end was cut by 8 bases, the J end by 0 bases, with 8 bases between. This CDR3 is CAIRVSSYNSPLHF. DNA for the CDR3: TGTGCCATCCGCGTTAGCTCCTATAATTCACCCCTCCACTTT.

V is TRBV5-5 and J is TRBJ1-4, with 12 bases identical to TRBD1. Germline CDR1 reads SGHKS; CDR2 reads YYEKEE (reference sequence). The CDR3 extends over 17 amino acids. J lost 8 bases, V lost 2 bases, and 10 bases had no gene match. The CDR3 here is CASSLGTGGAVWEKLFF. CDR3 nucleotides: TGTGCCAGCAGCTTAGGGACAGGGGGCGCCGTCTGGGAAAAACTGTTTTTT.

The J gene is TRBJ1-1, the V gene TRBV18; weak D call: TRBD1 (6 bases). Germline CDR1 is KGHSH and CDR2 is LQKENI. The CDR3 consists of 16 residues. Deletions cut 0 bases from V and 7 bases from J, with 18 bases between. The CDR3 region is CASSPPAGSRGDEAFF. The DNA for the CDR3 is TGTGCCAGCTCACCACCCGCCGGGTCCAGGGGAGATGAAGCTTTCTTT.

The chain has TRBV27 and TRBJ2-5; D gene unclear. The V gene's germline CDR1 is MNHEY and CDR2 SMNVEV (reference sequence). This CDR3 is built from 15 residues. Deletions cut 6 bases from V and 1 base from J, with 15 bases between. CDR3 loop: CASRETSESQETQYF. DNA of the CDR3: TGTGCCAGCAGAGAGACCAGCGAGAGCCAAGAGACCCAGTACTTC.

This clone has only one observation. This chain connects TRBV30 to TRBJ1-4, with 8 bases that match TRBD1. Germline values: CDR1 GTSNPN, CDR2 SVGIG (reference sequence). This CDR3 has 12 amino acids. CDR3 in amino acids: CAFRGLGEKLFF. DNA of the CDR3: TGTGCTTTCAGGGGGCTTGGTGAAAAACTGTTTTTT.

The chain has TRBV2 and TRBJ1-4; D remains unclear. The germline CDR1 and CDR2 sequences are SNHLY and FYNNEI. Deletions cut 3 bases from V and 4 bases from J, with 12 bases between. The CDR3 loop spans 15 amino acids. The DNA for the CDR3 is TGTGCCAGCAGTGAGAATGGGGAGTTTAATGAAAAACTGTTTTTT. Residues: CASSENGEFNEKLFF.

This sequence joins TRBV7-9 and TRBJ1-4; D remains ambiguous. Germline CDR1 and CDR2: SEHNR and FQNEAQ (reference sequence). Trimming stripped 3 bases from V and 8 bases from J, with 13 bases between. This CDR3 has 14 residues. The CDR3 spells CASSLSMPAEKLFF. Written as DNA, the CDR3 is TGTGCCAGCAGCTTGAGTATGCCCGCAGAAAAACTGTTTTTT.

The J gene is TRBJ1-6, the V gene TRBV5-1; D is perhaps TRBD1 (5 bases). Germline V lookup: CDR1 SGHRS, CDR2 YFSETQ. CDR3 length equals 17 residues. The germline V and J ends were trimmed by 4 bases and 1 base, with 15 bases remaining between them. CDR3 DNA: TGCGCCAGCAGCCCGGGGGGGTCCGGTTCCTATAATTCACCCCTCCACTTT. It specifies CASSPGGSGSYNSPLHF. The whole variable domain, remainder taken from reference TRBV5-1 and TRBJ1-6, is KAGVTQTPRYLIKTRGQQVTLSCSPISGHRSVSWYQQTPGQGLQFLFEYFSETQRNKGNFPGRFSGRQFSNSRSEMNVSTLELGDSALYLCASSPGGSGSYNSPLHFGNGTRLTVT.

The chain has TRBV18 and TRBJ1-2, with TRBD1 identical over 11 bases. From germline, CDR1 is KGHSH and CDR2 LQKENI. V dropped 5 bases and J dropped 6; count of bases not matched to a gene: 2. The CDR3 has 13 amino acids. CDR3 amino acids: CASSKGQGDGYTF. DNA of the CDR3: TGTGCCAGCTCAAAGGGACAGGGGGATGGCTACACCTTC.

The J gene is TRBJ1-5, the V gene TRBV2; D is undetermined. V lost 4 bases, J lost 3 bases, and 22 bases lay in between. Germline V gives CDR1 SNHLY, CDR2 FYNNEI. The length of the CDR3 is 18 residues. Written as DNA, the CDR3 is TGTGCCAGCAGTGCCGGCCAGGTCGCTACTCCGTCCAATCAGCCCCAGCATTTT. Translated, it gives CASSAGQVATPSNQPQHF. Combining the CDR3 with reference TRBV2 and TRBJ1-5 gives the whole variable domain EPEVTQTPSHQVTQMGQEVILRCVPISNHLYFYWYRQILGQKVEFLVSFYNNEISEKSEIFDDQFSVERPDGSNFTLKIRSTKLEDSAMYFCASSAGQVATPSNQPQHFGDGTRLSIL.

The chain joins TRBV7-9 to TRBJ1-2, with D possibly matching TRBD1 (5 bases). V was pared by 4 bases and J by 0 bases, with 9 bases between. Germline assignment: CDR1 SEHNR and CDR2 FQNEAQ (reference sequence). This CDR3 region has 14 residues. The CDR3 region has the DNA TGTGCCAGCAGCTCGGACAAAGCTAACTATGGCTACACCTTC. The encoded protein is CASSSDKANYGYTF.

The V call is TRBV3-1 (or the pseudogene TRBV3-2), the J call TRBJ2-2, with no clear D. Trimming removed 1 base at V and 4 bases at J, with 7 bases between. CDR1 is LGHDT, CDR2 YNNKEL, per germline (reference sequence). This CDR3 has 14 residues. CDR3 in DNA: TGTGCCAGCAGCCAAGCCACAGTCACCGGGGAGCTGTTTTTT. Residues: CASSQATVTGELFF.

The rearrangement links TRBV11-3 to TRBJ1-1; perhaps TRBD1 as D (5 bases). V lost 5 bases, J lost 4 bases, and 11 bases lay in between. This CDR3 is built from 13 residues. Germline assignment: CDR1 SGHNT and CDR2 YENEEA. The CDR3 protein is CASSTTGGTEAFF. The DNA for the CDR3 is TGTGCCAGCAGCACTACGGGGGGCACTGAAGCTTTCTTT. Using reference TRBV11-3 and TRBJ1-1 for the parts outside the CDR3, the full variable domain is EAGVVQSPRYKIIEKKQPVAFWCNPISGHNTLYWYLQNLGQGPELLIRYENEEAVDDSQLPKDRFSAERLKGVDSTLKIQPAELGDSAVYLCASSTTGGTEAFFGQGTRLTVV.

The V gene is TRBV30, the J gene TRBJ2-2; 12 positions agree with TRBD2. The V and J ends lost 1 base and 3 bases, in that order; junction bases with no gene match: 9. Germline CDR1 reads GTSNPN; CDR2 reads SVGIG (reference sequence). The CDR3 contains 18 residues. CDR3 amino acids: CAWSGSGLAGSHTGELFF. DNA of the CDR3: TGTGCCTGGAGTGGTTCCGGACTAGCGGGGAGCCACACCGGGGAGCTGTTTTTT.

The genes are TRBV7-6 and TRBJ2-7; 7 bases are a match to TRBD1. CDR1 and CDR2 (germline): SGHVS, FNYEAQ. This CDR3 is built from 15 residues. The trim removed 5 bases at V and 4 bases at J, leaving 11 bases unmatched. For the CDR3, the DNA is TGTGCCAGCAGCGCATTAACGGGACAGCGTTACGAGCAGTACTTC. It specifies CASSALTGQRYEQYF.

J is TRBJ1-5 and V is TRBV6-5; TRBD1 might be the D (5 bases). The CDR3 spans 13 residues. Germline V lookup: CDR1 MNHEY, CDR2 SVGAGI. V gave up 7 bases and J gave up 8 bases, with 15 bases separating them. CDR3 in DNA: TGTGCCAGCAAGCACAGGCTCTCAGAGCCCCAGCATTTT. Amino acid sequence: CASKHRLSEPQHF.

This chain's CDR3 is CASSRDRGSNYGYTF. In DNA form, the CDR3 reads TGCGCCAGCAGCCGGGACAGGGGAAGTAACTATGGCTACACCTTC. The V and J genes are TRBV5-1 and TRBJ1-2; 10 bases align to TRBD1. The J segment lost 1 base and the V segment lost 4 bases, leaving 4 bases of the junction unmatched. CDR3 length: 15 amino acids. Germline V gene lookup returns CDR1 SGHRS and CDR2 YFSETQ.

The rearrangement uses TRBV5-1 and TRBJ1-1; 9 bases are shared with TRBD1. Trimming removed 4 bases from V and 3 bases from J; junction bases left unmatched: 10. Germline V lookup: CDR1 SGHRS, CDR2 YFSETQ. This CDR3 has 16 residues. CDR3 sequence: CASSPGQGSRDTEAFF. The CDR3 nucleotides read TGCGCCAGCAGCCCGGGACAGGGCTCGAGGGACACTGAAGCTTTCTTT.

This clone was picked up one time. The rearrangement uses TRBV5-4 and TRBJ1-3, with D possibly TRBD1 on 5 matching bases. V was cut by 3 bases and J by 0 bases, with 10 bases left in between. Germline lookup yields CDR1 SGHNT and CDR2 YYREEE (reference sequence). There are 15 residues in the CDR3. The CDR3 here is CASSSDSSSGNTIYF. In nucleotides, the CDR3 is TGTGCCAGCAGCTCTGACAGCAGCTCTGGAAACACCATATATTTT.

The gene calls are TRBV7-9 and TRBJ2-7, with D tentatively TRBD1 (5 bases). The CDR3 contains 15 residues. Germline V gene data show CDR1 as SEHNR and CDR2 as FQNEAQ (reference sequence). Between the trimmed V and J ends, which lost 5 bases and 0 bases, there was a span of 14 bases. Here the CDR3 reads CASSVQGISSYEQYF. CDR3 bases: TGTGCCAGCAGCGTCCAGGGAATCAGCTCCTACGAGCAGTACTTC.